This T cell receptor (beta chain) was captured in a study of T cell repertoires in cytomegalovirus infection. As for the study in general: Epitope selection comprised recently identified HLA-C-restricted CMV epitopes and well-studied HLA-B-restricted CMV epitopes. TCR beta signatures that were public indicated CMV infection and matching HLA type. Findings and limits, study-wide: HLA-C-restricted, CMV-specific TCR beta clonotypes were dominant ex vivo.

Regarding this clonotype: Its antigen is currently unknown.

With 2 bases clipped from V and 4 bases from J, the junction kept 2 bases outside the gene matches. The CDR3 spans 14 residues. MiXCR was run by TCRdb on the reads, yielding one entry per CDR3 protein. The sample carries 90,000 to 110,000 distinct CDR3 sequences, less than 30% recorded once. The TCR sequence derives from a human donor in good health (CMV status not recorded). Some clones in this sample may be carry-over from other donors' samples. The rearrangement uses TRBV12-3 or TRBV12-4 and TRBJ2-3; 8 bases line up with TRBD2. The sequenced sample was CD8+ T cells from cultured PBMCs, obtained from culture after CMV antigen stimulation. For the CDR3, the DNA is TGTGCCAGCAGTTTAACGGGGGGGGCAGATACGCAGTATTTT. Protein product: CASSLTGGADTQYF.